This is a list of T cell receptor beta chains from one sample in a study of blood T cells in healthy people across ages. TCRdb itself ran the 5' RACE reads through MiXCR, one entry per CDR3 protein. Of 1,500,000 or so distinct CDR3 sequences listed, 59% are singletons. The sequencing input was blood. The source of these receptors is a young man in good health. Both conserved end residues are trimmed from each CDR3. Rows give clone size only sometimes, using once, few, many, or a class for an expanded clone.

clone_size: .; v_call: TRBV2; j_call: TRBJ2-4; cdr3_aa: ASGGQGGTLAKNIQY
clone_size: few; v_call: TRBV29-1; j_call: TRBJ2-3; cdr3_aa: SVALRDTQY
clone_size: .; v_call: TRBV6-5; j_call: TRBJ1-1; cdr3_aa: ASRESGAHEAF
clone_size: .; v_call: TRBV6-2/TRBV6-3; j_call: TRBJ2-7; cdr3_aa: ASRGSTGSKGLYEQY
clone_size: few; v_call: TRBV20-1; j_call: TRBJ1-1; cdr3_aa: SAQYGDINTEAF
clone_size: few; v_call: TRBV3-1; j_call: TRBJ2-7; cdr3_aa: ASSPWRGRRNEQY
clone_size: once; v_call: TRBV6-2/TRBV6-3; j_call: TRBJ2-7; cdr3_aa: ASVNSYEQY
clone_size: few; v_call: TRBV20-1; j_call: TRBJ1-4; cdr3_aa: SARAGTGATEKLF
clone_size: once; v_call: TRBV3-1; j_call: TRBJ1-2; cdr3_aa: ASSQEGGTYYGYT
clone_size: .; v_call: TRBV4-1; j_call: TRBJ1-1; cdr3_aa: ASYSGQGSSEAF
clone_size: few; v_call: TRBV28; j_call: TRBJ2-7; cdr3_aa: ASRGQGTPYEQY
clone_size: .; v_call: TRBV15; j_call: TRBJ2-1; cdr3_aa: ATSRSETYNEQF
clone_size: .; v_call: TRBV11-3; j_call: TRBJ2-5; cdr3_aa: ASSSREGQEQETQY